This is a list of T cell receptor beta chains from one sample in a study of T cells in Graves' hyperthyroidism and ophthalmopathy. TCRdb passed the multiplex PCR reads through MiXCR, listing each CDR3 protein once. The sample holds some 530,000 distinct CDR3 sequences, approximately 23% seen once. The specimen sequenced was blood. Receptors originate from a woman aged 70 to 79 with Graves' ophthalmopathy. The CDR3 runs from the conserved cysteine through the conserved F or W. The D gene is left open where the match is weak. Clone size is shown for a subset of rows, as once, few, many or a class of expanded clone.

d_call	clone_size	v_call	j_call	cdr3_nt	cdr3_aa
NA	many	TRBV11-2	TRBJ1-1	TGTGCCAGCAGCTTAGGGTTCGGATCGAACACTGAAGCTTTCTTT	CASSLGFGSNTEAFF
TRBD2	once	TRBV7-8	TRBJ2-1	TGTGCCAGCAGCTTAGTCGGGACTAGCGGTTACAATGAGCAGTTCTTC	CASSLVGTSGYNEQFF
NA	NA	TRBV12-3/TRBV12-4	TRBJ1-1	TGTGCCAGCAGTACTGGACAGAGGGCTGAAGCTTTCTTT	CASSTGQRAEAFF
NA	NA	TRBV10-3	TRBJ2-7	TGTGCCATCAGTCGGAATCCCCGAGACGAGCAGTACTTC	CAISRNPRDEQYF
NA	NA	TRBV11-2	TRBJ1-5	TGTGCCAGCAGCTTAGTAGAAGCGGCAGGGAGGGAGCCCCAGCATTTT	CASSLVEAAGREPQHF
NA	few	TRBV7-3	TRBJ2-3	TGTGCCAGCAGCCCTACAGGTTACACAGATACGCAGTATTTT	CASSPTGYTDTQYF
NA	NA	TRBV5-5	TRBJ2-3	TGTGCCAGCAGGCCGGGACTCCTTTTGGGCACAGATACGCAGTATTTT	CASRPGLLLGTDTQYF
TRBD1	NA	TRBV28	TRBJ1-6	TGTGCCAGCAAACGACAGGGGGCAAGATCACCCCTCCACTTT	CASKRQGARSPLHF
NA	many	TRBV11-2	TRBJ2-3	TGTGCCAGCAGCCCCGCGCAGGGGCGACTTACCTCTATCACAGATACGCAGTATTTT	CASSPAQGRLTSITDTQYF
NA	NA	TRBV5-6	TRBJ2-5	TGTGCCAGCAGCTTGGGGACCATGGGGACCCAGTACTTC	CASSLGTMGTQYF
NA	NA	TRBV9	TRBJ2-2	TGTGCCAGCAGCGTTGAAATCACCGGGGAGCTGTTTTTT	CASSVEITGELFF
TRBD2	NA	TRBV24-1	TRBJ2-3	TGTGCCACCAGTGTTAGCGGGAGGGCCGGTACAGATACGCAGTATTTT	CATSVSGRAGTDTQYF
NA	few	TRBV28	TRBJ1-3	TGTGCCAGCAGTTCCCCGGGAGGGTCCGGAAACACCATATATTTT	CASSSPGGSGNTIYF
NA	few	TRBV10-3	TRBJ2-2	TGTGCCATCAGTGAAAGGGCCGACACCGGGGAGCTGTTTTTT	CAISERADTGELFF
TRBD2	few	TRBV7-2	TRBJ2-3	TGCGCCAGCAGCTGGACTAGCGGGAGGGCCTCGACAGATACGCAGTATTTT	CASSWTSGRASTDTQYF
TRBD1	once	TRBV7-9	TRBJ2-6	TGTGCCAGCAGCCCTTTGACAGGGGCAAGCTCTGGGGCCAACGTCCTGACTTTC	CASSPLTGASSGANVLTF
NA	few	TRBV20-1	TRBJ2-4	TGCAGTGTAGGGGGGGCCAAAAACATTCAGTACTTC	CSVGGAKNIQYF
TRBD2	few	TRBV11-2	TRBJ2-5	TGTGCCAGCAGAACCCTGGTGGGGCGGGGGGCGAGGACCCAGTACTTC	CASRTLVGRGARTQYF
NA	many	TRBV12-3/TRBV12-4	TRBJ1-1	TGTGCCAGCAGTTTACGTCACAGGACGGGCACTGAAGCTTTCTTT	CASSLRHRTGTEAFF
NA	NA	TRBV29-1	TRBJ1-2	TGCAGCGTTGAAGACGGGGGCGTTTGGGACACCTTC	CSVEDGGVWDTF
NA	few	TRBV3-1	TRBJ1-2	TGTGCCAGCAGCCAAGTGGCAGACCTTGGAGGCTACACCTTC	CASSQVADLGGYTF
TRBD2	NA	TRBV7-6	TRBJ2-2	TGTGCCAGCAGCTCCAAGCTAGCGGGAAGGGATAACGGGGAGCTGTTTTTT	CASSSKLAGRDNGELFF
NA	NA	TRBV18	TRBJ1-1	TGTGCCAGCTCACACGACCGGGCGGACACTGAAGCTTTCTTT	CASSHDRADTEAFF
NA	NA	TRBV15	TRBJ2-1	TGTGCCACCAACAGAAACAGGGGAGGGGGGGATGAGCAGTTCTTC	CATNRNRGGGDEQFF
TRBD2	few	TRBV12-3/TRBV12-4	TRBJ2-3	TGTGCCAGCAGTTTAGGACTAGCGGGCTTCACAGATACGCAGTATTTT	CASSLGLAGFTDTQYF
NA	many	TRBV28	TRBJ2-5	TGTGCCAGCAGCCCCCCAAGGCGGGTAGGGGAGACCCAGTACTTC	CASSPPRRVGETQYF
TRBD2	NA	TRBV20-1	TRBJ2-7	TGCAGTGCTAGAGACAAGGGGTCTAGCGGGTCCACCTACGAGCAGTACTTC	CSARDKGSSGSTYEQYF
NA	NA	TRBV2	TRBJ2-5	TGTGCCAGCAGTGAAGCGTTGTTCCGAGAGACCCAGTACTTC	CASSEALFRETQYF
NA	NA	TRBV14	TRBJ2-5	TGTGCCAGCAGCCAAGATTGGCAGGCAGGGCGAGAGACCCAGTACTTC	CASSQDWQAGRETQYF
NA	many	TRBV12-3/TRBV12-4	TRBJ2-1	TGTGCCAGCAGATACGACGGACTGAGAGACAATGAGCAGTTCTTC	CASRYDGLRDNEQFF
NA	NA	TRBV30	TRBJ1-4	TGTGCCTGGAGTCCGGGTACCTTTGGGGCTAATGAAAAACTGTTTTTT	CAWSPGTFGANEKLFF
NA	NA	TRBV6-1	TRBJ1-6	TGTGCCAGCAGGGTACCGAGCTCCTATAATTCACCCCTCCACTTT	CASRVPSSYNSPLHF
NA	few	TRBV20-1	TRBJ2-1	TGCAGTGCTAGACGGGGGCTACAGGGCAATGAGCAGTTCTTC	CSARRGLQGNEQFF
TRBD2	NA	TRBV28	TRBJ2-1	TGTGCCAGCAGTTTACCCCTAGGGGCTAGCGGGAACATTGAGCAGTTCTTC	CASSLPLGASGNIEQFF
NA	NA	TRBV6-2/TRBV6-3	TRBJ2-7	TGTGCCAGCAACCTAGGGGGTTTGTACGAGCAGTACTTC	CASNLGGLYEQYF
TRBD1	few	TRBV18	TRBJ1-5	TGTGCCAGCTCACCAGCGACAGGGCAAAATCAGCCCCAGCATTTT	CASSPATGQNQPQHF
NA	once	TRBV19	TRBJ1-1	TGTGCCAGTAGACGTCCGGGGGCTCTTTCGGGTGAAGCTTTCTTT	CASRRPGALSGEAFF